These 26 T cell receptor beta chains share one sample of origin, sequenced in a study of shared clonotypes between healthy human individuals. The table came from immunoSEQ multiplex PCR; TCRdb's copy has only in-frame clones and leaves some out. The sample lists approximately 2,300,000 clones, under 95% occurring once. Specimen: naive CD4+ T cells from PBMCs. Subset given: CD45RA+ positively selected. The receptors were sampled from a man aged 18 to 29 in good health. Some clones in this sample may be carry-over from other donors' samples.

The CDR3 loop reads CSVWSAREQYF. In DNA, the CDR3 is TGCAGTGTATGGTCGGCCCGCGAGCAGTACTTC. The chain is built from TRBV20-1 and TRBJ2-7; D gene uncertain. CDR1 and CDR2 from the germline V gene are DFQATT and SNEGSKA (reference sequence). The ends were cut back, 7 bases at V and 6 bases at J, with 13 bases in the middle. CDR3 size: 11 residues.

The chain couples TRBV9 to TRBJ2-5; 7 nucleotides line up with TRBD1. The CDR3 spans 14 residues. Looked up from germline, CDR1 is SGDLS and CDR2 is YYNGEE. The V segment lost 0 bases and the J segment 5 bases; nucleotides outside the gene matches: 4. The CDR3 sequence is CASSVAVRGETQYF. The CDR3 DNA reads as TGTGCCAGCAGCGTAGCGGTCAGGGGGGAGACCCAGTACTTC.

The rearrangement joins TRBV10-3 to TRBJ2-7; D gene ambiguous. V lost 3 bases and J lost 3, with 15 bases in between. The CDR3 sequence is 15 residues long. Germline lookup yields CDR1 ENHRY and CDR2 SYGVKD. Here the CDR3 reads CAISDRVVRGYEQYF. The CDR3 DNA follows: TGTGCCATCAGTGATAGGGTAGTCCGAGGCTACGAGCAGTACTTC.

This chain's CDR3 is CSVVLAGGADTQYF. The CDR3, as DNA: TGCAGCGTTGTACTAGCGGGAGGGGCAGATACGCAGTATTTT. The rearrangement uses TRBV29-1 and TRBJ2-3, with TRBD2 matching 13 bases. The CDR3 extends over 14 amino acids. The V gene's germline CDR1 is SQVTM and CDR2 ANQGSEA. V shed 4 bases, J shed 4 bases, and the junction held 2 bases outside the gene matches.

This clone was counted a single time. The CDR3 loop reads CASKPAGESGGELFF. DNA of the CDR3: TGTGCCAGCAAGCCAGCGGGAGAAAGTGGCGGGGAGCTGTTTTTT. The chain is built from TRBV28 and TRBJ2-2; 8 bases fit TRBD2. V shed 7 bases and J 7 bases; nucleotides not matched to a gene: 11. Per germline, CDR1 MDHEN and CDR2 SYDVKM. The CDR3 runs 15 residues.

The V and J genes are TRBV5-1 and TRBJ2-1; 8 bases match TRBD2. CDR3 size: 16 residues. The J segment lost 4 bases and the V segment lost 4 bases, leaving 10 bases of the junction unmatched. Germline V CDR1 and CDR2: SGHRS, YFSETQ. CDR3 sequence reads: CASSPEGAGGYNEQFF. The CDR3 DNA reads TGCGCCAGCAGCCCCGAAGGCGCGGGAGGTTACAATGAGCAGTTCTTC.

As to this clone: The sample contains more than one DNA sequence encoding this CDR3. The V and J genes are TRBV28 and TRBJ2-2; D is unclear. CDR1 and CDR2 from the germline V gene are MDHEN and SYDVKM. The CDR3 sequence is 16 residues long. V was trimmed by 6 bases and J by 1 base, leaving 15 bases between them. CDR3 protein: CASSSSGQGNTGELFF. The CDR3 DNA follows: TGTGCCAGCAGCTCCTCGGGCCAAGGGAACACCGGGGAGCTGTTTTTT.

V usage is TRBV6-1 and J usage is TRBJ2-4; D is ambiguous. Trimming removed 3 bases at V and 0 bases at J, with 24 bases between. Germline lookup yields CDR1 MNHNS and CDR2 SASEGT. The CDR3 runs 20 residues. Here the CDR3 DNA reads TGTGCCAGCAGTGAGCCCGGACGGACCAGCCTGTTTTTAGCCAAAAACATTCAGTACTTC. It encodes CASSEPGRTSLFLAKNIQYF.

There are a few counts of this clone. The J gene is TRBJ1-2, the V gene TRBV27; D gene uncertain. V was cut by 5 bases and J by 4 bases, with 17 bases left in between. There are 15 residues in the CDR3. CDR1 and CDR2 from the germline V gene are MNHEY and SMNVEV (reference sequence). The CDR3 region is CASSPRGEVGYGYTF. CDR3 nucleotides: TGTGCCAGCAGTCCGCGTGGGGAGGTGGGCTATGGCTACACCTTC.

The chain recombines TRBV5-1 with TRBJ1-1; D is perhaps TRBD1 (5 bases). Trimming stripped 1 base from V and 2 bases from J, with 18 bases between. CDR3 size: 17 residues. In germline, CDR1 is SGHRS, CDR2 YFSETQ. The CDR3 DNA is TGCGCCAGCAGCTTGCTTTCGTATGGGGCCAGCAACACTGAAGCTTTCTTT. Its protein product is CASSLLSYGASNTEAFF.

As to this clone: This sample also contains other DNA sequences that code for the same CDR3. The V call is TRBV6-1, the J call TRBJ1-1; no clear D gene. Trimming took 4 bases from V and 0 from J, leaving 6 bases between them. The length of the CDR3 is 13 residues. The germline V gene encodes CDR1 MNHNS and CDR2 SASEGT. CDR3 region: CASSGPLNTEAFF. The CDR3 coding sequence is TGTGCCAGCAGTGGGCCGCTGAACACTGAAGCTTTCTTT.

The chain is built from TRBV5-3 and TRBJ1-1; a weak D match, TRBD1 (5 bases). TRBV5-3 is labeled an ORF, and its function is uncertain. This CDR3 contains 15 residues. Trimming pared 3 bases from V and 0 bases from J, leaving 12 bases between. The CDR3 nucleotides read TGTGCCAGAAGCTCCCGGGACCGGATGAACACTGAAGCTTTCTTT. As protein: CARSSRDRMNTEAFF.

V is TRBV6-1 and J is TRBJ2-5; D might be TRBD1 (6 bases). The germline V gene has CDR1 MNHNS and CDR2 SASEGT. V lost 6 bases and J lost 7, with 6 bases in between. The CDR3 loop spans 10 amino acids. The CDR3 DNA is TGTGCCAGCAGACAGGGGACCCAGTACTTC. Translated, it gives CASRQGTQYF.

This clone was found once. The chain uses TRBV9 and TRBJ2-5; TRBD2 aligns across 8 bases. The germline V gene has CDR1 SGDLS and CDR2 YYNGEE. This CDR3 is 16 amino acids long. The V gene end was trimmed by 0 bases and the J gene end by 5 bases; junction bases not matched to a gene: 9. CDR3 sequence reads: CASSVGSGLVWETQYF. CDR3 DNA: TGTGCCAGCAGCGTAGGCTCGGGACTAGTATGGGAGACCCAGTACTTC.

CDR3 in amino acids: CASSLSISTGGSYNEQFF. The CDR3 nucleotides are TGCGCCAGCAGCTTATCTATATCCACAGGGGGGTCCTACAATGAGCAGTTCTTC. This sequence joins TRBV5-1 and TRBJ2-1, with TRBD1 matching over 8 bases. The V and J ends lost 2 bases and 1 base, in that order; junction bases with no gene match: 11. Germline-derived CDR1 and CDR2 are SGHRS and YFSETQ. The CDR3 extends over 18 amino acids.

V and J are TRBV4-3 and TRBJ2-2; 8 nucleotides align to TRBD2. The junction had 17 bases not matched to a gene; V was cut back by 1 base and J by 4 bases. The CDR3 is 20 amino acids. The germline gives CDR1 LGHNA, CDR2 YSLEER. The CDR3 nucleotides are TGCGCCAGCAGCCAAGTGATTGTGGGTAGCGGGGCCTCGGGCACCGGGGAGCTGTTTTTT. Its translation is CASSQVIVGSGASGTGELFF.

The V call is TRBV6-1, the J call TRBJ1-1; 8 bases map to TRBD1. Germline CDR1 is MNHNS and CDR2 is SASEGT. V dropped 3 bases and J dropped 4; count of bases not matched to a gene: 7. CDR3 length: 15 amino acids. The CDR3 loop is CASSERQGASTEAFF. In nucleotides, the CDR3 is TGTGCCAGCAGTGAGCGGCAGGGGGCAAGCACTGAAGCTTTCTTT.

The CDR3 is CASSADYRDWPYNEQFF. The CDR3 coding sequence is TGTGCCAGCAGCGCCGATTACCGGGACTGGCCCTACAATGAGCAGTTCTTC. The V call is TRBV9, the J call TRBJ2-1; possible D gene TRBD2, 6 bases. Germline loops: CDR1 SGDLS, CDR2 YYNGEE. This CDR3 region has 17 residues. The V end was cut by 3 bases, the J end by 2 bases, with 18 bases between.

The chain carries TRBV30 and TRBJ1-1; weak D call: TRBD1 (5 bases). CDR1 is GTSNPN and CDR2 is SVGIG in the germline V gene (reference sequence). Trimming stripped 3 bases from V and 0 bases from J, with 11 bases between. The length of the CDR3 is 14 residues. For the CDR3, the DNA is TGTGCCTGGAGACGGGACCTCATGAACACTGAAGCTTTCTTT. Its protein product is CAWRRDLMNTEAFF.

The chain's CDR3 is CASRRKWSDSPLHF. CDR3 DNA: TGTGCCAGCAGACGTAAATGGAGTGACTCACCCCTCCACTTT. This chain links TRBV28 with TRBJ1-6; D unresolved. V was shortened by 6 bases and J by 10 bases, with 16 bases between the two germline ends. This CDR3 spans 14 amino acids. Germline CDR1 is MDHEN and CDR2 is SYDVKM. Looking up the rest from reference TRBV28 and TRBJ1-6 gives the full variable domain: DVKVTQSSRYLVKRTGEKVFLECVQDMDHENMFWYRQDPGLGLRLIYFSYDVKMKEKGDIPEGYSVSREKKERFSLILESASTNQTSMYLCASRRKWSDSPLHFGNGTRLTVT.

The chain couples TRBV28 to TRBJ2-5; a possible D gene is TRBD1 (6 bases). Trimming cost V 7 bases and J 5 bases, with 20 bases left between them. This CDR3 is built from 15 residues. CDR1 MDHEN and CDR2 SYDVKM come from the germline V gene. CDR3 DNA sequence: TGTGCCAGCAAGATCACAGGGCCCCGTGGCGAGACCCAGTACTTC. This sequence encodes CASKITGPRGETQYF.

The rearrangement links TRBV28 to TRBJ1-5; no reliable D call. V lost 6 bases, J lost 7 bases, and 22 bases lay in between. The CDR3 runs to 16 residues. Germline CDR1 MDHEN, CDR2 SYDVKM. The CDR3 is CASRVEGRKRMQPQHF. DNA for the CDR3: TGTGCCAGCAGGGTCGAGGGCAGGAAGAGGATGCAGCCCCAGCATTTT.

CDR3 bases: TGTGCCAGCAGCAGTACAGGAACTCGGGCTGGAAACACCATATATTTT. Translating gives CASSSTGTRAGNTIYF. The chain couples TRBV28 to TRBJ1-3; maybe TRBD1 (5 bases). V was pared by 6 bases and J by 2 bases, with 17 bases between. The CDR3 contains 16 residues. In germline, CDR1 is MDHEN, CDR2 SYDVKM.

A word on this clone: Different DNA sequences within this sample yield the same CDR3. The chain is built from TRBV7-2 and TRBJ2-7; 8 nucleotides agree with TRBD1. The junction had 3 bases not matched to a gene; V was cut back by 3 bases and J by 2 bases. This CDR3 is built from 14 residues. Germline V lookup: CDR1 SGHTA, CDR2 FQGNSA. This CDR3 reads CASSFDRGPYEQYF. DNA for the CDR3: TGTGCCAGCAGCTTTGACAGGGGCCCCTACGAGCAGTACTTC.

As for this clone: Other DNA sequences of this sample code for an identical CDR3. V usage is TRBV18 and J usage is TRBJ2-1; D might be TRBD1 (5 bases). The V end lost 3 bases, the J end lost 4 bases, and 7 bases lay between the germline ends. The germline V gene encodes CDR1 KGHSH and CDR2 LQKENI. There are 13 residues in the CDR3. CDR3 region: CASSPDSYNEQFF. The CDR3, as DNA: TGTGCCAGCTCACCCGACAGTTACAATGAGCAGTTCTTC.

The chain links TRBV7-9 to TRBJ2-2; weak D call: TRBD1 (6 bases). This CDR3 comprises 16 residues. The ends were cut back, 2 bases at V and 5 bases at J, with 15 bases in the middle. Germline CDR1 SEHNR, CDR2 FQNEAQ (reference sequence). The CDR3 here is CASSLTQGPGTGELFF. The CDR3 bases are TGTGCCAGCAGCTTAACACAGGGCCCGGGAACCGGGGAGCTGTTTTTT.